A selection of T cell receptor beta chains follows, all from one sample in a study of cytomegalovirus exposure and HLA in healthy donors. Using immunoSEQ multiplex PCR, the repertoire was profiled, and TCRdb retains in-frame clones only, with some absent. The sample lists fewer than 200,000 clones; roughly 80% were seen once. The specimen sequenced was PBMCs. These receptors were taken from a woman younger than 30 in good health and CMV-seronegative. Each CDR3 is given with its conserved first and last residue. The D gene is left open where the match is weak. Size values are once, few and many counts, or a class for expanded clones, and some rows have none.

v_gene	abundance	j_gene	d_gene	CDR3nt	CDR3aa
TRBV15	.	TRBJ1-2	.	TGTGCCACCAGCAGAGTGCCACAGATTTATGGCTACACCTTC	CATSRVPQIYGYTF
TRBV10-3	.	TRBJ2-2	TRBD2	TGTGCCATCAGTGACTACGGACTAGCGGGCTTCACCGGGGAGCTGTTTTTT	CAISDYGLAGFTGELFF
TRBV28	.	TRBJ1-5	TRBD1	TGTGCCAGCAGTTTTCTGTCTCTTGGACAGGGCTCCAATCAGCCCCAGCATTTT	CASSFLSLGQGSNQPQHF
TRBV29-1	.	TRBJ1-2	.	TGCAGCGTTGAAGACGGAGCCTATGGCTACACCTTC	CSVEDGAYGYTF
TRBV4-2	.	TRBJ2-7	.	TGTGCCAGCAGCCAGGAGGGACTTTCACCCGAGCAGTACTTC	CASSQEGLSPEQYF
TRBV2	.	TRBJ2-7	.	TGTGCCAGCACCAGGGACAATACGGACTACGAGCAGTACTTC	CASTRDNTDYEQYF
TRBV6-1	.	TRBJ1-2	.	TGTGCCAGCAGGGCGATCGGGGACTCGAGCTATGGCTACACCTTC	CASRAIGDSSYGYTF
TRBV19	.	TRBJ2-4	TRBD1	TGTGCCAGTAGTCCCCAGGACAGGGGGAAAAACATTCAGTACTTC	CASSPQDRGKNIQYF
TRBV9	.	TRBJ2-1	.	TGTGCCAGCAGCGTAGCTCTGTGGGAGCGTTACAATGAGCAGTTCTTC	CASSVALWERYNEQFF
TRBV4-1	.	TRBJ2-1	TRBD1	TGCGCCAGCAGCTACCCGGGACAGGGGGCCAATGAGCAGTTCTTC	CASSYPGQGANEQFF
TRBV29-1	.	TRBJ1-5	.	TGCAGCGTGATTCTTCAGGGTGGGGCCAATCAGCCCCAGCATTTT	CSVILQGGANQPQHF
TRBV28	.	TRBJ2-1	TRBD2	TGTGCCAGCAGCCGCTATAGCGGGAGTGGATCATATGAGCAGTTCTTC	CASSRYSGSGSYEQFF
TRBV6-5	.	TRBJ2-7	.	TGTGCCAGCAGTTACGAGCCGACCTACGAGCAGTACTTC	CASSYEPTYEQYF
TRBV27	.	TRBJ2-3	.	TGTGCCAGCAGTTTAACGGGAGTGGGGCCTCTAATTAGCACAGATACGCAGTATTTT	CASSLTGVGPLISTDTQYF
TRBV5-8	.	TRBJ2-7	.	TGTGCCAGCAGCCCCGCCTACGAGCAGTACTTC	CASSPAYEQYF
TRBV18	.	TRBJ2-7	TRBD2	TGTGCCAGCTCCCACGGGACTAGCGGGACCCACGAGCAGTACTTC	CASSHGTSGTHEQYF
TRBV27	.	TRBJ1-6	.	TGTGCCAGCAGTTTGGGGGCTTATAATTCACCCCTCCACTTT	CASSLGAYNSPLHF
TRBV7-9	.	TRBJ2-3	TRBD2	TGTGCCAGCAGCTTTTTCCGTGGGCTAGCGGGGAACACAGATACGCAGTATTTT	CASSFFRGLAGNTDTQYF
TRBV6-5	once	TRBJ1-1	.	TGTGCCAGCAGTTCAGACAGCCCGAACACTGAAGCTTTCTTT	CASSSDSPNTEAFF
TRBV30	.	TRBJ2-7	TRBD1	TGTGCCTGGAGTGTCGGGGGACAGGGGAACGAGCAGTACTTC	CAWSVGGQGNEQYF
TRBV25-1	.	TRBJ1-2	TRBD1	TGTGCCAGCAGTGCCGGGACAGCCTATGGCTACACCTTC	CASSAGTAYGYTF
TRBV7-6	.	TRBJ2-2	.	TGTGCCAGCAGCTTAGAAGGGGGATCCACCGGGGAGCTGTTTTTT	CASSLEGGSTGELFF
TRBV19	.	TRBJ1-5	.	TGTGCCAGTAGTATAGTGAGGGGGAGAGGCACTCAGCCCCAGCATTTT	CASSIVRGRGTQPQHF
TRBV6-5	.	TRBJ2-3	TRBD2	TGTGCCAGCAGTTACGCTAGCGGGTTCACAGATACGCAGTATTTT	CASSYASGFTDTQYF
TRBV28	.	TRBJ1-2	.	TGTGCCAGCAGTTTAGCGGGGGTACACTATGGCTACACCTTC	CASSLAGVHYGYTF
TRBV6-5	.	TRBJ2-5	TRBD1	TGTGCCAGCACCTTACTCCCGACAGGGAGAGAGACCCAGTACTTC	CASTLLPTGRETQYF
TRBV2	.	TRBJ2-7	TRBD1	TGTGCCAGCGCCGGGACAGGGGACTACGAGCAGTACTTC	CASAGTGDYEQYF
TRBV7-2	.	TRBJ2-7	TRBD2	TGTGCCAGCAGCTTAGCCCCCACTAGCGGGATCACCGCCTACGAGCAGTACTTC	CASSLAPTSGITAYEQYF
TRBV27	.	TRBJ1-1	TRBD1	TGTGCCAGCAGCCTAGGACAGGGGGGGAACACTGAAGCTTTCTTT	CASSLGQGGNTEAFF
TRBV27	.	TRBJ2-5	TRBD1	TGTGCCAGCAGGCCCCACGGACAGGGGAAAGAGACCCAGTACTTC	CASRPHGQGKETQYF
TRBV28	.	TRBJ2-3	TRBD2	TGTGCCAGCTGGACTAGCGGGAGGAGGGCAGATACGCAGTATTTT	CASWTSGRRADTQYF
TRBV27	.	TRBJ2-3	TRBD2	TGTGCCAGCAGTGCCGGGACTAGCGGGGTCCCCGGCGATACGCAGTATTTT	CASSAGTSGVPGDTQYF
TRBV11-2	.	TRBJ2-3	TRBD2	TGTGCCAGCAGCCGCCTCCCCGCGGCGACTAGCGGGCGGGCAGATACGCAGTATTTT	CASSRLPAATSGRADTQYF
TRBV2	.	TRBJ1-2	TRBD1	TGTGCCAGCAAGGGACAGAGCTATGGCTACACCTTC	CASKGQSYGYTF
TRBV5-1	.	TRBJ2-2	.	TGCGCCAGCAGCTCAATTCCCGGGGAGCTGTTTTTT	CASSSIPGELFF
TRBV28	.	TRBJ1-1	TRBD1	TGTGCCAGCAGTAGCTCGGGACAGGGAGGCACTGAAGCTTTCTTT	CASSSSGQGGTEAFF
TRBV28	.	TRBJ1-5	.	TGTGCCAGCAGTTTCGAGGACAATCAGCCCCAGCATTTT	CASSFEDNQPQHF
TRBV25-1	once	TRBJ1-2	.	TGTGCCAGCAGTGAATCAAGTTCCTCAGGCCGAAACTATGGCTACACCTTC	CASSESSSSGRNYGYTF
TRBV28	.	TRBJ2-7	TRBD2	TGTGCCAGCAGCCTGCGGGGGGGGGACGAGCAGTACTTC	CASSLRGGDEQYF
TRBV7-6	once	TRBJ1-2	.	TGTGCCAGCAGCTTAACCCCCCCACACAGGGAGATGATAAGGGATGGCTACACCTTC	CASSLTPPHREMIRDGYTF
TRBV10-3	.	TRBJ2-5	TRBD1	TGTGCCCACCACTTCGACAGGGGTTGGAGTGAGCAGTACTTC	CAHHFDRGWSEQYF
TRBV19	.	TRBJ1-2	TRBD1	TGTGCCAGTAGTGTCGGATACACAGGGGAAAGCTATGGCTACACCTTC	CASSVGYTGESYGYTF
TRBV28	.	TRBJ2-7	TRBD1	TGTGCCAGCAGTTCACCTGGGACAGGGGGATACGAGCAGTACTTC	CASSSPGTGGYEQYF
TRBV4-1	.	TRBJ2-7	TRBD2	TGCGCCAGCAGCCAACCCTGGGGAGGGTTCAAGTACTTC	CASSQPWGGFKYF
TRBV7-2	few	TRBJ2-3	.	TGTGCCAGCAGCCCCTACACAGATACGCAGTATTTT	CASSPYTDTQYF
TRBV4-3	few	TRBJ2-1	.	TGCGCCAGCAGCCAAGCGAATGAGCAGTTCTTC	CASSQANEQFF
TRBV5-1	.	TRBJ2-4	.	TGCGCCAGCAGCTTGGGCGACACGGTGGTCATTCAGTACTTC	CASSLGDTVVIQYF
TRBV6-5	few	TRBJ1-5	.	TGTGCCAGCAGTTACGACAGGACTGGCAATCAGCCCCAGCATTTT	CASSYDRTGNQPQHF
TRBV27	once	TRBJ2-3	.	TGTGCCAGCAGTTTAGAGGGTGCCCCGTTCGCAGATACGCAGTATTTT	CASSLEGAPFADTQYF